The clone carrying this TCR beta chain was counted between two and nine times. Its specificity is unknown. The time point here: sample taken at primary tumor resection. No cell sorting; template was whole RNA from tumor, lung tissue or PBMC. Patients with untreated early-stage non-small cell lung cancer, numbering 55 to 80, were the donors. The sample belongs to a study of spatial heterogeneity in lung cancer. In the study overall: Detected beta-chain sequences consistently exceeded alpha-chain sequences. The study's findings and limits: Detection of ubiquitous tumor TCRs in blood was higher at resection than follow-up.

Each molecule of TCR cDNA was tagged with one unique molecular identifier. A single record per CDR3 protein comes from TCRdb applying MiXCR to the 5' RACE reads. The sample carries about 50,000 distinct CDR3 sequences, 7.6% recorded once. Germline CDR1 is DFQATT and CDR2 is SNEGSKA (reference sequence). This CDR3 is built from 16 residues. Between the trimmed V and J ends, which lost 0 bases and 7 bases, there was a span of 19 bases. The chain links TRBV20-1 to TRBJ1-5; D perhaps matches TRBD1 (5 bases). This receptor was identified in a female donor with early-stage non-small cell lung cancer. The source was PBMCs, collected at surgery. The DNA for the CDR3 is TGCAGTGCTAGAGATGCGTCGGGGGGAAGCGCCCAGCCCCAGCATTTT. Encoded protein: CSARDASGGSAQPQHF.